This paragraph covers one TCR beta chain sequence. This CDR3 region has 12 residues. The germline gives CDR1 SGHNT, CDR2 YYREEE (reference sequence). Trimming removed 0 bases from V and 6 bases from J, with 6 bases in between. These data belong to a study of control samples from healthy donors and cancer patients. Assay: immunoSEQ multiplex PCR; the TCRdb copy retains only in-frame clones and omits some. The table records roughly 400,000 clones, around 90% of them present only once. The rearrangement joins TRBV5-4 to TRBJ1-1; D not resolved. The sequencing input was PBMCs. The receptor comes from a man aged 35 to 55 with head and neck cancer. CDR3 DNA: TGTGCCAGCAGCTTGGGACGAGCTGAAGCTTTCTTT. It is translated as CASSLGRAEAFF. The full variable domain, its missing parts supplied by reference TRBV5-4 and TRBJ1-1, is ETGVTQSPTHLIKTRGQQVTLRCSSQSGHNTVSWYQQALGQGPQFIFQYYREEENGRGNFPPRFSGLQFPNYSSELNVNALELDDSALYLCASSLGRAEAFFGQGTRLTVV.